One and the same sample provided the 30 T cell receptor beta chains below, sequenced in a study of neurological immune-mediated disorders. Via MiXCR, TCRdb re-called the 5' RACE reads, giving one row per CDR3 protein. The sample carries roughly 50,000 distinct CDR3 sequences, roughly 15% recorded once. The sequenced sample was PBMCs. These receptors came from a man aged 55 to 70 in good health.

This clonotype came up a few times. The chain carries TRBV10-3 and TRBJ2-1; 11 nucleotides line up with TRBD2. This CDR3 is built from 17 residues. The V and J ends lost 7 bases and 5 bases, in that order; junction bases with no gene match: 13. Germline V gene lookup returns CDR1 ENHRY and CDR2 SYGVKD. The CDR3 loop reads CAITPGLAGGRNNEQFF. CDR3 nucleotides: TGTGCCATCACCCCGGGGCTAGCGGGAGGAAGGAACAATGAGCAGTTCTTC.

The CDR3 loop reads CASSLGVNQPQHF. The CDR3 region has the DNA TGCGCCAGCAGCTTAGGAGTCAATCAGCCCCAGCATTTT. The J gene is TRBJ1-5, the V gene TRBV5-1, with D hard to call. Trimming took off 2 bases at V and 3 bases at J, with 6 bases between the two ends. The germline CDR1 and CDR2 sequences are SGHRS and YFSETQ. The CDR3 sequence is 13 residues long. Together with reference TRBV5-1 and TRBJ1-5, the CDR3 gives the full variable domain: KAGVTQTPRYLIKTRGQQVTLSCSPISGHRSVSWYQQTPGQGLQFLFEYFSETQRNKGNFPGRFSGRQFSNSRSEMNVSTLELGDSALYLCASSLGVNQPQHFGDGTRLSIL.

In this sample, this clonotype turned up a few times. It may be a read error: a sequence one base away is much more abundant. The gene calls are TRBV2 and TRBJ1-5, with D possibly TRBD1 on 6 matching bases. V lost 6 bases, J lost 6 bases, and 15 bases lay in between. This CDR3 spans 14 amino acids. The germline gives CDR1 SNHLY, CDR2 FYNNEI. The chain's CDR3 is CASSKDSAAQPQHF. CDR3 nucleotides: TGTGCCAGCAGCAAGGACAGTGCGGCTCAGCCCCAGCATTTT.

The sample holds many counts of this clonotype. The V call is TRBV27, the J call TRBJ2-3; D is perhaps TRBD1 (5 bases). Germline V gene data show CDR1 as MNHEY and CDR2 as SMNVEV (reference sequence). The V and J ends lost 5 bases and 7 bases respectively, with 19 bases between them. The CDR3 is 15 residues long. CDR3 DNA sequence: TGTGCCAGCAGTCCCCAACCCCAGGGTTCACATACGCAGTATTTT. Its protein product is CASSPQPQGSHTQYF.

V and J are TRBV2 and TRBJ2-5; 8 bases fit TRBD1. The CDR3 runs 13 residues. The V and J ends lost 5 bases and 4 bases, in that order; junction bases with no gene match: 3. CDR1 is SNHLY, CDR2 FYNNEI, per germline. DNA for the CDR3: TGTGCCAGCAGTAATGACAGGGGAGAGACCCAGTACTTC. Translating it yields CASSNDRGETQYF.

Written as DNA, the CDR3 is TGCAGTGCAACCCCAGGGGTGGGTGACACTGAAGCTTTCTTT. This sequence encodes CSATPGVGDTEAFF. The chain links TRBV20-1 to TRBJ1-1; tentative D call: TRBD1 (6 bases). Trimming shortened V by 6 bases and J by 3 bases, and 17 bases separated the two germline ends. Germline assignment: CDR1 DFQATT and CDR2 SNEGSKA (reference sequence). This CDR3 is built from 14 residues.

There are many counts of this clonotype. The chain joins TRBV5-1 to TRBJ2-2; D uncertain. Deletions cut 4 bases from V and 0 bases from J, with 13 bases between. The V gene's germline CDR1 is SGHRS and CDR2 YFSETQ. This CDR3 is built from 16 residues. The DNA for the CDR3 is TGCGCCAGCAGCCCCGATTTAGCATCGAACACCGGGGAGCTGTTTTTT. It specifies CASSPDLASNTGELFF. The full variable domain, completed using reference TRBV5-1 and TRBJ2-2, is KAGVTQTPRYLIKTRGQQVTLSCSPISGHRSVSWYQQTPGQGLQFLFEYFSETQRNKGNFPGRFSGRQFSNSRSEMNVSTLELGDSALYLCASSPDLASNTGELFFGEGSRLTVL.

In its sample, this clonotype was seen many times. The V gene is TRBV5-1, the J gene TRBJ2-7, with 10 bases that match TRBD1. From germline, CDR1 is SGHRS and CDR2 YFSETQ. V lost 4 bases and J lost 6; bases outside the gene matches: 10. This CDR3 region has 15 residues. CDR3 amino acids: CASSQTGGDSGEQYF. The CDR3 DNA is TGCGCCAGCAGCCAGACAGGGGGCGATTCAGGCGAGCAGTACTTC.

The sample holds many counts of this clonotype. CDR3 loop: CASSLWREGRWTGELFF. Here the CDR3 DNA reads TGTGCCAGCAGTTTATGGCGGGAGGGCCGGTGGACCGGGGAGCTGTTTTTT. The rearrangement joins TRBV12-3 or TRBV12-4 to TRBJ2-2, with 9 bases identical to TRBD2. With 2 bases clipped from V and 5 bases from J, the junction kept 9 bases outside the gene matches. The CDR3 extends over 17 amino acids.

Regarding this clonotype: One end of the junction fails to match germline, which may point to a read error. J is TRBJ2-1 and V is TRBV28; a weak D match, TRBD1 (5 bases). The CDR3 length is 17 residues. CDR1 is MDHEN and CDR2 is SYDVKM in the germline V gene. CDR3 nucleotides: TGTGCGAGCAGTTTACCTTACAGGAGAAGCTCCTACAATGAGCAGTTCTTC. It codes for CASSLPYRRSSYNEQFF.

The V gene is TRBV28, the J gene TRBJ2-7; 8 nucleotides match TRBD2. Germline V lookup: CDR1 MDHEN, CDR2 SYDVKM. The V gene end was trimmed by 5 bases and the J gene end by 5 bases; junction bases not matched to a gene: 5. The CDR3 extends over 13 amino acids. The CDR3 here is CASSGGGTNEQYF. CDR3 in DNA: TGTGCCAGCAGTGGCGGGGGGACGAACGAGCAGTACTTC.

The V and J genes are TRBV7-2 and TRBJ2-5; the match to TRBD2 covers 11 bases. With 9 bases clipped from V and 5 bases from J, the junction kept 8 bases outside the gene matches. Looked up from germline, CDR1 is SGHTA and CDR2 is FQGNSA. CDR3 length equals 14 residues. DNA of the CDR3: TGTGCCAGTTGCTTAGCGGGAGGGGGGGAGACCCAGTACTTC. The encoded protein is CASCLAGGGETQYF.

This clonotype was seen repeatedly, ten times or more. The V call is TRBV5-1, the J call TRBJ1-5, with 9 bases aligning to TRBD1. CDR1 SGHRS and CDR2 YFSETQ come from the germline V gene. V lost 4 bases to trimming and J lost 4 bases; unmatched junction nucleotides: 6. The length of the CDR3 is 15 residues. CDR3 protein: CASSPSGTGNQPQHF. The CDR3 DNA follows: TGCGCCAGCAGCCCGTCAGGGACAGGGAATCAGCCCCAGCATTTT. Supplemented by reference TRBV5-1 and TRBJ1-5, the full variable domain reads KAGVTQTPRYLIKTRGQQVTLSCSPISGHRSVSWYQQTPGQGLQFLFEYFSETQRNKGNFPGRFSGRQFSNSRSEMNVSTLELGDSALYLCASSPSGTGNQPQHFGDGTRLSIL.

This clonotype has a count of ten or more. This sequence joins TRBV5-5 and TRBJ1-4; a possible D gene is TRBD1 (5 bases). V lost 0 bases and J 0 bases, leaving 15 bases between the germline ends. The germline gives CDR1 SGHKS, CDR2 YYEKEE (reference sequence). CDR3 length: 18 amino acids. CDR3 in DNA: TGTGCCAGCAGCTTGGCTGGGGGGAGGTCTGCAACTAATGAAAAACTGTTTTTT. This translates into CASSLAGGRSATNEKLFF. The complete variable domain, with remaining parts taken from reference TRBV5-5 and TRBJ1-4, reads DAGVTQSPTHLIKTRGQQVTLRCSPISGHKSVSWYQQVLGQGPQFIFQYYEKEERGRGNFPDRFSARQFPNYSSELNVNALLLGDSALYLCASSLAGGRSATNEKLFFGSGTQLSVL.

The chain combines TRBV7-2 with TRBJ2-1; D not certain. Germline-derived CDR1 and CDR2 are SGHTA and FQGNSA. Trimming stripped 1 base from V and 7 bases from J, with 14 bases between. The CDR3 sequence is 15 residues long. CDR3 bases: TGTGCCAGCAGCTTAGTCGCGGACGTCTTAAATGAGCAGTTCTTC. Its translation: CASSLVADVLNEQFF.

In this sample, this clonotype turned up many times. This sequence joins TRBV12-3 or TRBV12-4 and TRBJ1-6, with D perhaps matching TRBD1 (6 bases). The CDR3 sequence is 13 residues long. V was shortened by 5 bases and J by 8 bases, with 10 bases between the two germline ends. The CDR3 DNA reads TGTGCCAGCAGTCCCCCAGGGGATTCACCCCTCCACTTT. Translating it yields CASSPPGDSPLHF.

This clonotype appeared many times. The V gene is TRBV5-1, the J gene TRBJ2-1; 9 bases fit TRBD2. The V segment lost 0 bases and the J segment 8 bases; nucleotides outside the gene matches: 12. This CDR3 is 17 amino acids long. Germline-derived CDR1 and CDR2 are SGHRS and YFSETQ. The CDR3 loop reads CASSLADLSGRRHEQFF. CDR3 sequence (DNA): TGCGCCAGCAGCTTGGCCGATCTGAGCGGGAGGAGGCATGAGCAGTTCTTC.

This clonotype occurred many times. The CDR3 is CSALLADNEQFF. DNA of the CDR3: TGCAGTGCTCTACTAGCGGACAATGAGCAGTTCTTC. The chain employs TRBV20-1 and TRBJ2-1, with 8 nucleotides matching TRBD2. The CDR3 runs to 12 residues. With V trimmed by 5 bases and J by 5 bases, 2 bases remained unmatched. Per the germline V gene, CDR1 is DFQATT and CDR2 is SNEGSKA (reference sequence).

This clonotype came up many times. The CDR3 reads CASSLSRGDEQFF. CDR3 DNA sequence: TGTGCCAGCAGCTTGTCGCGCGGGGATGAGCAGTTCTTC. This chain uses TRBV7-2 with TRBJ2-1, with D possibly being TRBD2 (6 bases). The germline V gene has CDR1 SGHTA and CDR2 FQGNSA. The CDR3 totals 13 residues. Between the trimmed V and J ends, which lost 3 bases and 8 bases, there was a span of 11 bases.

The chain uses TRBV4-1 and TRBJ2-1, with D possibly being TRBD1 (6 bases). Germline CDR1 MGHRA, CDR2 YSYEKL. V was trimmed by 4 bases and J by 2 bases, leaving 18 bases between them. The CDR3 runs to 17 residues. The CDR3 nucleotides are TGCGCCAGCAGCCGCCAAGATCAGGGGTTCGCCTACAATGAGCAGTTCTTC. This encodes CASSRQDQGFAYNEQFF.

The sample holds many counts of this clonotype. The chain uses TRBV5-1 and TRBJ2-3; TRBD1 or TRBD2 may be the D gene (6 bases each). V was shortened by 5 bases and J by 6 bases, with 16 bases between the two germline ends. Germline-derived CDR1 and CDR2 are SGHRS and YFSETQ. This CDR3 spans 14 amino acids. CDR3 DNA: TGCGCCAGCAGACGCGGGACATCCACTGATACGCAGTATTTT. Its translation is CASRRGTSTDTQYF.

This clonotype came up many times. J is TRBJ2-5 and V is TRBV20-1; D is perhaps TRBD1 or TRBD2 (6 bases each). Germline V CDR1 and CDR2: DFQATT, SNEGSKA (reference sequence). With 6 bases removed from V and 3 bases from J, the gap between germline ends came to 8 bases. The CDR3 spans 11 residues. The CDR3 is CSAGGKETQYF. As DNA, the CDR3 is TGCAGTGCAGGGGGGAAAGAGACCCAGTACTTC.

There are many counts of this clonotype. J is TRBJ2-2 and V is TRBV2; the match to TRBD1 covers 8 bases. Germline lookup yields CDR1 SNHLY and CDR2 FYNNEI. This CDR3 spans 15 amino acids. V was pared by 4 bases and J by 1 base, with 2 bases of the junction left unmatched. CDR3 DNA sequence: TGTGCCAGCAGTGGGACAGGGAGGAACACCGGGGAGCTGTTTTTT. Its protein product is CASSGTGRNTGELFF.

This clonotype was recorded at least ten times. The V call is TRBV29-1, the J call TRBJ1-1; 8 nucleotides line up with TRBD1. The CDR3 consists of 15 residues. The V gene's germline CDR1 is SQVTM and CDR2 ANQGSEA. J was trimmed by 1 base and V by 4 bases; bases with no gene match: 8. The DNA for the CDR3 is TGCAGCGTTGTGGTTCCCGGGACAGGGAACACTGAAGCTTTCTTT. This gives the protein CSVVVPGTGNTEAFF. Variable domain in full (rest from reference TRBV29-1 and TRBJ1-1): SAVISQKPSRDICQRGTSLTIQCQVDSQVTMMFWYRQQPGQSLTLIATANQGSEATYESGFVIDKFPISRPNLTFSTLTVSNMSPEDSSIYLCSVVVPGTGNTEAFFGQGTRLTVV.

Turning to this clonotype: This clone may be a read error of a much larger clone one base away. The chain couples TRBV28 to TRBJ1-1; D gene unclear. Germline CDR1 is MDHEN and CDR2 is SYDVKM. The CDR3 covers 12 residues. CDR3 sequence: CVSSFFRTEAFF. CDR3 DNA sequence: TGTGTCAGCAGTTTTTTTCGGACTGAAGCTTTCTTT.

This clonotype was detected only once. The chain carries TRBV14 and TRBJ2-1; 8 bases line up with TRBD2. CDR3 length equals 17 residues. Germline V gene sequence: CDR1 SGHDN, CDR2 FVKESK. V lost 1 base and J lost 5; bases outside the gene matches: 10. CDR3 DNA sequence: TGTGCCAGCAGCCAAGGCGTTTTACTAGCGGAGGACAATGAGCAGTTCTTC. This codes for CASSQGVLLAEDNEQFF. Variable domain in full (rest from reference TRBV14 and TRBJ2-1): EAGVTQFPSHSVIEKGQTVTLRCDPISGHDNLYWYRRVMGKEIKFLLHFVKESKQDESGMPNNRFLAERTGGTYSTLKVQPAELEDSGVYFCASSQGVLLAEDNEQFFGPGTRLTVL.

A word on this clonotype: Being one base from a much bigger clone, this may be a read error. The V and J genes are TRBV12-3 or TRBV12-4 and TRBJ2-1, with 9 bases identical to TRBD1. CDR3 length equals 15 residues. The V gene end was trimmed by 5 bases and the J gene end by 5 bases; junction bases not matched to a gene: 7. The CDR3 is CASSHTTGGNNEQFF. CDR3 in DNA: TGTGCCAGCAGTCACACGACAGGGGGTAACAATGAGCAGTTCTTC.

At least ten counts were recorded for this clonotype. This chain joins TRBV20-1 and TRBJ2-1, with TRBD2 identical over 11 bases. J lost 8 bases, V lost 5 bases, and 11 bases had no gene match. The CDR3 extends over 15 amino acids. Germline V gene sequence: CDR1 DFQATT, CDR2 SNEGSKA (reference sequence). The CDR3 loop reads CSAPIAGGPGDEQFF. CDR3 DNA sequence: TGCAGTGCTCCCATAGCGGGAGGGCCAGGGGATGAGCAGTTCTTC.

This clonotype was recorded at least ten times. The chain couples TRBV6-6 to TRBJ2-1, with D perhaps TRBD2 (6 bases). The V and J ends lost 6 bases and 6 bases respectively, with 24 bases between them. This CDR3 has 17 residues. CDR1 is MNHNY and CDR2 is SVGAGI in the germline V gene (reference sequence). The CDR3 bases are TGTGCCAGCAGCCCTACCGTGGGGGGAGGTAGGATCAATGAGCAGTTCTTC. It yields the protein CASSPTVGGGRINEQFF.

There are many counts of this clonotype. This chain connects TRBV18 to TRBJ1-4; TRBD1 might be the D (6 bases). The CDR3 runs 14 residues. V gave up 5 bases and J gave up 5 bases, with 12 bases separating them. The germline CDR1 and CDR2 sequences are KGHSH and LQKENI. The CDR3 loop reads CASSGGQTNEKLFF. DNA of the CDR3: TGTGCCAGCTCAGGCGGACAGACAAATGAAAAACTGTTTTTT.